These T cell receptor beta chains were read from a single sample in a study of CD8 T cells in ankylosing spondylitis. TCRdb re-called the 5' RACE reads through MiXCR, storing one row per CDR3 protein. The sample comprises some 350,000 distinct CDR3 sequences, 14% to 15% of which are singletons, and about 1% rests with the top ten. Material: blood, either unsorted or a sorted T cell fraction (not recorded which). The receptor set was obtained from a male donor with ankylosing spondylitis or in good health (not recorded which). Each CDR3 is given with its conserved first and last residue. D genes are given only for firm matches. Where a row states a size, it is once, few, many or the class of an expanded clone; other rows omit it.

V,D,J,size,CDR3,DNA
TRBV6-2/TRBV6-3,-,TRBJ2-7,few,CASGRISYEQYF,TGTGCCAGCGGGAGGATCTCCTACGAGCAGTACTTC
TRBV15,TRBD1,TRBJ2-7,few,CATSRADRDDEQYF,TGTGCCACCAGCAGAGCAGACAGGGATGACGAGCAGTACTTC
TRBV4-2,-,TRBJ2-3,-,CASSPRHGSTDTQYF,TGTGCCAGCAGCCCTCGCCATGGTAGCACAGATACGCAGTATTTT
TRBV29-1,-,TRBJ2-2,medium-sized,CSVVQGRGTGELFF,TGCAGCGTTGTCCAGGGACGGGGCACCGGGGAGCTGTTTTTT
TRBV29-1,-,TRBJ1-1,-,CSVKGVNTEAFF,TGCAGCGTTAAGGGAGTGAACACTGAAGCTTTCTTT
TRBV5-1,TRBD1,TRBJ1-2,-,CASSHRGGDYGYTF,TGCGCCAGCAGTCACAGGGGAGGAGACTATGGCTACACCTTC
TRBV10-3,-,TRBJ1-1,few,CAISEPGGPTEAFF,TGTGCCATCAGTGAGCCAGGCGGGCCCACTGAAGCTTTCTTT
TRBV28,-,TRBJ1-5,many,CASPNSNQPQHF,TGTGCCAGCCCGAATAGCAATCAGCCCCAGCATTTT
TRBV3-1,TRBD1,TRBJ1-6,few,CASSHGTGGNYNSPLHF,TGTGCCAGCAGCCATGGGACAGGGGGCAATTATAATTCACCCCTCCACTTT
TRBV6-1,-,TRBJ2-1,few,CASSLSRDSYNEQFF,TGTGCCAGCAGTCTTTCCAGGGATTCCTACAATGAGCAGTTCTTC
TRBV6-1,-,TRBJ1-5,-,CASSPDRFSNQPQHF,TGTGCCAGCAGTCCTGACAGGTTTAGCAATCAGCCCCAGCATTTT
TRBV2,TRBD1,TRBJ1-1,-,CASRQGYTEAFF,TGTGCCAGCCGACAGGGATACACTGAAGCTTTCTTT
TRBV29-1,-,TRBJ1-2,-,CSVRTAGGYTF,TGCAGCGTAAGGACAGCCGGTGGCTACACCTTC
TRBV12-3/TRBV12-4,-,TRBJ1-5,-,CASSRDGDQPQHF,TGTGCCAGCAGTCGGGACGGCGATCAGCCCCAGCATTTT
TRBV5-1,-,TRBJ1-1,few,CASSSQGVAEAFF,TGCGCCAGCAGCTCGCAAGGGGTAGCTGAAGCTTTCTTT
TRBV29-1,-,TRBJ1-1,few,CSVDPGRNSGTEAFF,TGCAGCGTTGACCCGGGTCGAAATTCTGGCACTGAAGCTTTCTTT
TRBV4-2,-,TRBJ1-4,-,CASGPGLLCWALFF,TGTGCCAGCGGCCCCGGGCTCCTCTGCTGGGCACTGTTTTTT
TRBV5-1,-,TRBJ2-4,few,CASSLDPPRLPGDIQYF,TGCGCCAGCAGCCTGGACCCTCCCAGACTGCCCGGGGACATTCAGTACTTC
TRBV13,TRBD1,TRBJ2-7,few,CASSPRGQASYEQYF,TGTGCCAGCAGCCCCCGGGGACAGGCGAGCTACGAGCAGTACTTC
TRBV5-6,-,TRBJ2-3,-,CASMGMDTQYF,TGTGCCAGCATGGGGATGGATACGCAGTATTTT
TRBV12-3/TRBV12-4,TRBD1,TRBJ1-1,few,CASSLAGIRGDTEAFF,TGTGCCAGCAGTTTAGCCGGGATCAGGGGGGACACTGAAGCTTTCTTT
TRBV25-1,-,TRBJ2-2,-,CVSRDRNTGELFF,TGTGTTTCCCGGGACCGGAACACCGGGGAGCTGTTTTTT
TRBV5-1,TRBD1,TRBJ2-5,-,CASSWGQVGETQYF,TGCGCCAGCAGCTGGGGACAGGTCGGAGAGACCCAGTACTTC
TRBV12-3/TRBV12-4,-,TRBJ2-7,many,CASTPSRGFDEQYF,TGTGCCAGCACCCCATCTAGGGGCTTTGACGAGCAGTACTTC
TRBV21-1,-,TRBJ2-1,-,CASTVISGAKVSYNEQFF,TGTGCCAGCACCGTAATCTCGGGGGCGAAAGTTTCCTACAATGAGCAGTTCTTC
TRBV12-3/TRBV12-4,TRBD2,TRBJ2-1,-,CASSSGGLAGVEQFF,TGTGCCAGCAGTTCCGGGGGACTAGCGGGAGTTGAGCAGTTCTTC
TRBV6-1,-,TRBJ1-5,-,CASSTNRYQPQHF,TGTGCCAGCAGCACCAACAGATATCAGCCCCAGCATTTT
TRBV29-1,-,TRBJ1-1,-,CSGMTWTNTEAFF,TGCAGCGGGATGACTTGGACGAACACTGAGGCTTTCTTT
TRBV20-1,-,TRBJ2-7,few,CSAGGYEQYF,TGCAGTGCTGGGGGCTACGAGCAGTACTTC